The 2 T cell receptor beta chains presented below share a single source sample, sequenced in a study of blood T cell repertoires in COVID-19. TCRdb's copy holds only in-frame clones and misses some; the assay was immunoSEQ multiplex PCR. In the table there are 260,000 or so clones, 88% of which are singletons. Source material: peripheral blood. These receptors all come from a man aged 18 to 29 with active or convalescent COVID-19.

This chain connects TRBV7-9 to TRBJ2-7, with TRBD1 as a possible D gene (6 bases). The CDR3 is 16 residues long. V was cut by 0 bases and J by 3 bases, with 15 bases left in between. The germline gives CDR1 SEHNR, CDR2 FQNEAQ (reference sequence). CDR3 residues: CASSLAGAYLNYEQYF. In DNA, the CDR3 is TGTGCCAGCAGCTTAGCGGGGGCCTACCTCAACTACGAGCAGTACTTC. Full variable domain (rest looked up from reference TRBV7-9 and TRBJ2-7): DTGVSQNPRHKITKRGQNVTFRCDPISEHNRLYWYRQTLGQGPEFLTYFQNEAQLEKSRLLSDRFSAERPKGSFSTLEIQRTEQGDSAMYLCASSLAGAYLNYEQYFGPGTRLTVT.

Details on this clone: The same CDR3 is also encoded by other DNA sequences in this sample. DNA for the CDR3: TGTGCCAGCAGCTTAGGGAGCGGGGGCTCCTACAATGAGCAGTTCTTC. It is translated as CASSLGSGGSYNEQFF. The genes are TRBV7-6 and TRBJ2-1; 8 nucleotides align to TRBD2. V shed 1 base and J 0 bases; nucleotides not matched to a gene: 2. The CDR3 consists of 16 residues. The germline CDR1 and CDR2 sequences are SGHVS and FNYEAQ.